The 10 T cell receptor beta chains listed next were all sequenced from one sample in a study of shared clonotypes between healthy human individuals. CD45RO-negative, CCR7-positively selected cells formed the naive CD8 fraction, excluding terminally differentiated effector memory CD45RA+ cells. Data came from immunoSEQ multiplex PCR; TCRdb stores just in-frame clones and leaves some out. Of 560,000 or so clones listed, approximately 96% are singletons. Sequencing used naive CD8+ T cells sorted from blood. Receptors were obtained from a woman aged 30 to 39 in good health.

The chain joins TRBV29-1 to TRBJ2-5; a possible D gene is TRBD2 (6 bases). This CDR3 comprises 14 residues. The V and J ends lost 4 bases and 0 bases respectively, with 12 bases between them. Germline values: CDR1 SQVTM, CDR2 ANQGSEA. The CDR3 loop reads CSVAPSAHQETQYF. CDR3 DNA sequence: TGCAGCGTTGCGCCTAGCGCACACCAAGAGACCCAGTACTTC.

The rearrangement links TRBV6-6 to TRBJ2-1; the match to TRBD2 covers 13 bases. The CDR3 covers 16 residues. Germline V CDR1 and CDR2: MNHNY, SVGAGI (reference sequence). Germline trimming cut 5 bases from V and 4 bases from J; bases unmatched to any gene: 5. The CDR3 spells CASSRGTSGVYNEQFF. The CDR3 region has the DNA TGTGCCAGCAGTAGGGGGACTAGCGGGGTTTACAATGAGCAGTTCTTC.

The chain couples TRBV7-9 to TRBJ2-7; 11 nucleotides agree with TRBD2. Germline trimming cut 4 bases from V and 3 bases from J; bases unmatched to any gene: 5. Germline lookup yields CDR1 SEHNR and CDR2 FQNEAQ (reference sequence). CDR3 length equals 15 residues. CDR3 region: CASSSPSGGSYEQYF. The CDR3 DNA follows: TGTGCCAGCAGCTCACCTAGCGGGGGGAGCTACGAGCAGTACTTC.

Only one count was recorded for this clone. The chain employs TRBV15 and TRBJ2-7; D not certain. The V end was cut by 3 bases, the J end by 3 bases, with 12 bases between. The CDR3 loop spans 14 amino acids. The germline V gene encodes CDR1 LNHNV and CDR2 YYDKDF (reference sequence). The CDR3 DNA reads TGTGCCACCAGCAGCCCACCAGTTGACTACGAGCAGTACTTC. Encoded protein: CATSSPPVDYEQYF. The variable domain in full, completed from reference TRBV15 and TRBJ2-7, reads DAMVIQNPRYQVTQFGKPVTLSCSQTLNHNVMYWYQQKSSQAPKLLFHYYDKDFNNEADTPDNFQSRRPNTSFCFLDIRSPGLGDTAMYLCATSSPPVDYEQYFGPGTRLTVT.

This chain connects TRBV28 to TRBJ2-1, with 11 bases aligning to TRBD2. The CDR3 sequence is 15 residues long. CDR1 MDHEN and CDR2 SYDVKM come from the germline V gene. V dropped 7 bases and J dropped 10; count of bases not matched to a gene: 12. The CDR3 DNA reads TGTGCCAGCACCCTAGTCCTAGCGGGAGGAAGCGAGCAGTTCTTC. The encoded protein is CASTLVLAGGSEQFF.

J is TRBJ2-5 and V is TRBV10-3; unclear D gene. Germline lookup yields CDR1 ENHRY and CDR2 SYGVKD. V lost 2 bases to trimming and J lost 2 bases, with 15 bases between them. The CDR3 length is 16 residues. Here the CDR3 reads CAISESRDAWQETQYF. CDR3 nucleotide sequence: TGTGCCATCAGTGAGAGTAGGGATGCTTGGCAAGAGACCCAGTACTTC.

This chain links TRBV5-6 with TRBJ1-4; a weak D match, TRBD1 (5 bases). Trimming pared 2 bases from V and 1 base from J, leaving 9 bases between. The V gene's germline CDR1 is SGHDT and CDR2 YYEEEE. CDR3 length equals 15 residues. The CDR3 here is CASSFLGETNEKLFF. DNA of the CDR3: TGTGCCAGCAGCTTTTTGGGGGAAACTAATGAAAAACTGTTTTTT.

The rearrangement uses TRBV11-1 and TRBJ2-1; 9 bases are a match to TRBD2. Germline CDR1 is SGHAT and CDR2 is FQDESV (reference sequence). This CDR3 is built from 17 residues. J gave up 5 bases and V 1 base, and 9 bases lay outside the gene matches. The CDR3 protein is CASSLGETSGTDNEQFF. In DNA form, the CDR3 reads TGTGCCAGCAGCTTAGGCGAGACTAGCGGTACAGACAATGAGCAGTTCTTC.

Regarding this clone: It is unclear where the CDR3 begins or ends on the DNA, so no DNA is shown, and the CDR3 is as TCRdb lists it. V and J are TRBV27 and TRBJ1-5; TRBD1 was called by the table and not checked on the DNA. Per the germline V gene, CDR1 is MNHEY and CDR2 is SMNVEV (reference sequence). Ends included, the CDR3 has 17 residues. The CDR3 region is CASSLFGPGLSNQPQHF.

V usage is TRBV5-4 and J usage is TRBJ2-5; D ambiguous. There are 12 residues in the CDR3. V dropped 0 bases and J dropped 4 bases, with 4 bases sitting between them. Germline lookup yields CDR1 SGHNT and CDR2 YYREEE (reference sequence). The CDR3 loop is CASSLGTETQYF. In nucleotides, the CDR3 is TGTGCCAGCAGCTTGGGGACAGAGACCCAGTACTTC.